Listed below are T cell receptor beta chains from one sample, sequenced in a study of blood T cell repertoires in COVID-19. Repertoires were generated with immunoSEQ multiplex PCR, while TCRdb's copy carries only in-frame clones and drops some. This sample has around 200,000 clones, with about 89% found just once. The sequenced sample was peripheral blood. These receptors came from a middle-aged man with active or convalescent COVID-19. The CDR3 runs from the conserved cysteine through the conserved F or W. The order of the fields is D gene, clone size, J gene, V gene, CDR3 protein, CDR3 DNA. The D gene is left open where the match is weak. Rows may omit the clone size; those that give it use once, few, many or a size class.

d_call: NA
clone_size: NA
j_call: TRBJ1-2
v_call: TRBV28
cdr3_aa: CASSPGGYGYTF
cdr3_nt: TGTGCCAGCAGTCCGGGAGGCTATGGCTACACCTTC

d_call: TRBD1
clone_size: NA
j_call: TRBJ1-2
v_call: TRBV6-5
cdr3_aa: CASSLTGSLNGYTF
cdr3_nt: TGTGCCAGCAGTCTGACAGGGTCTTTGAATGGCTACACCTTC

d_call: NA
clone_size: once
j_call: TRBJ1-1
v_call: TRBV6-5
cdr3_aa: CASSYSGAGEAFF
cdr3_nt: TGTGCCAGCAGTTACTCGGGGGCGGGTGAAGCTTTCTTT

d_call: NA
clone_size: NA
j_call: TRBJ1-2
v_call: TRBV7-9
cdr3_aa: CASSLPGRGYTF
cdr3_nt: TGTGCCAGCAGCTTACCAGGGAGGGGCTACACCTTC

d_call: TRBD1
clone_size: many
j_call: TRBJ1-4
v_call: TRBV7-8
cdr3_aa: CASSLGDRRSNEKLFF
cdr3_nt: TGTGCCAGCAGCTTAGGGGACAGAAGATCTAATGAAAAACTGTTTTTT

d_call: TRBD1
clone_size: NA
j_call: TRBJ2-7
v_call: TRBV6-2/TRBV6-3
cdr3_aa: CASSPDRDPVEQYF
cdr3_nt: TGTGCCAGCAGCCCCGACAGGGACCCAGTGGAGCAGTACTTC

d_call: TRBD1
clone_size: NA
j_call: TRBJ1-3
v_call: TRBV28
cdr3_aa: CASSGWGRGDTIYF
cdr3_nt: TGTGCCAGCAGCGGGTGGGGCAGGGGGGACACCATATATTTT

d_call: TRBD1
clone_size: once
j_call: TRBJ2-1
v_call: TRBV6-6
cdr3_aa: CASSLDRVNEQFF
cdr3_nt: TGTGCCAGCAGTTTGGACAGGGTGAATGAGCAGTTCTTC

d_call: TRBD2
clone_size: NA
j_call: TRBJ2-1
v_call: TRBV15
cdr3_aa: CATSRDMRTSGHRHNEQFF
cdr3_nt: TGTGCCACCAGCAGAGATATGCGGACTAGCGGGCACCGGCACAATGAGCAGTTCTTC

d_call: NA
clone_size: NA
j_call: TRBJ1-1
v_call: TRBV5-1
cdr3_aa: CASSLMVGAGTEAFF
cdr3_nt: TGCGCCAGCAGCTTGATGGTGGGGGCGGGTACTGAAGCTTTCTTT

d_call: NA
clone_size: NA
j_call: TRBJ1-4
v_call: TRBV6-1
cdr3_aa: CASSESWGATNEKLFF
cdr3_nt: TGTGCCAGCAGTGAGTCCTGGGGGGCAACTAATGAAAAACTGTTTTTT

d_call: NA
clone_size: NA
j_call: TRBJ2-7
v_call: TRBV5-1
cdr3_aa: CASSLIIEGLQYF
cdr3_nt: TGCGCCAGCAGCTTGATTATTGAGGGACTCCAGTACTTC

d_call: TRBD1
clone_size: NA
j_call: TRBJ2-1
v_call: TRBV9
cdr3_aa: CASSQDRGYEQFF
cdr3_nt: TGTGCCAGCAGCCAGGACAGGGGCTATGAGCAGTTCTTC

d_call: TRBD1
clone_size: few
j_call: TRBJ1-2
v_call: TRBV7-2
cdr3_aa: CASSLNRGSGYTF
cdr3_nt: TGTGCCAGCAGCCTCAACAGGGGGTCCGGCTACACCTTC